This T cell receptor (beta chain) emerged from a study of control samples from healthy donors and cancer patients. Trimming pared 6 bases from V and 8 bases from J, leaving 22 bases between. Germline V gene lookup returns CDR1 SGHDN and CDR2 FVKESK. The CDR3 extends over 16 amino acids. The repertoire was sequenced with immunoSEQ multiplex PCR; TCRdb's copy has only in-frame clones and lacks some. The sample records some 210,000 clones, over 80% being singletons. The sequence was collected from a man aged 30 to 39 in good health. The sequencing sample was made of blood. The chain joins TRBV14 to TRBJ1-4; possibly TRBD1 for D (5 bases). The CDR3 loop reads CASSLITGGVGEKLFF. CDR3 bases: TGTGCCAGCAGTCTAATTACAGGCGGCGTTGGGGAAAAACTGTTTTTT.